This T cell receptor (beta chain) appears in the sequencing data of a study of T cells expressing NK-cell markers. The overall study: According to the study, TCR beta repertoires originated from sorted CD3+CD56+NKG2C+, CD3+CD56+NKG2C- and CD3+CD56-NKG2C+ T cells. Study results and limitations: Dominant NKG2C+ clonotypes were found to form about 1.0-7.0% of CD8+ T cells in over 5 donors.

About this clonotype: Its target is not known.

What made the TCR beta cDNA was 5'RACE template switching with UMIs. TCRdb reprocessed the 5' RACE reads and stores each CDR3 protein as one record, lacking DNA. This sample's table has 500,000 to 700,000 distinct CDR3 sequences. This CDR3 contains 12 residues. Germline CDR1 SEHNR, CDR2 FQNEAQ (reference sequence). The chain recombines TRBV7-9 with TRBJ2-1. The material sequenced was blood T cells: a sorted CD56 or NKG2C T cell subset, CD4+ or CD8+ T cells, or bulk PBMC T cells (not recorded which). The TCR comes from a man aged 18 to 29 in good health. CDR3 amino acids: CASRKGNNEQFF. Drawing the rest from reference TRBV7-9 and TRBJ2-1, the complete variable domain is DTGVSQNPRHKITKRGQNVTFRCDPISEHNRLYWYRQTLGQGPEFLTYFQNEAQLEKSRLLSDRFSAERPKGSFSTLEIQRTEQGDSAMYLCASRKGNNEQFFGPGTRLTVL.